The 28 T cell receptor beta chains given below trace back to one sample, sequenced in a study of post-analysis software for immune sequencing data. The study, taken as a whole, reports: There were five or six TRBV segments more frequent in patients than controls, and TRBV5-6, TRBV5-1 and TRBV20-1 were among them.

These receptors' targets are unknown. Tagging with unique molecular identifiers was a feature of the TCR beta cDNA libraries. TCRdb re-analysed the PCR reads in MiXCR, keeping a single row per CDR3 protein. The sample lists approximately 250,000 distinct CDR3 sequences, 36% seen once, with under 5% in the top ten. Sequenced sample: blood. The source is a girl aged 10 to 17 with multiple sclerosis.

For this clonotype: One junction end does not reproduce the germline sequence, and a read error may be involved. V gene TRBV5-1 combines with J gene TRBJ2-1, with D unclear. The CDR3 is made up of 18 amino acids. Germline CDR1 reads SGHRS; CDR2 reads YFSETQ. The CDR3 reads CASSLVGASRGSYDEQFF. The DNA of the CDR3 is TGCGCCAGCAGCTTGGTAGGTGCCTCTCGAGGCTCCTACGATGAGCAGTTCTTC.

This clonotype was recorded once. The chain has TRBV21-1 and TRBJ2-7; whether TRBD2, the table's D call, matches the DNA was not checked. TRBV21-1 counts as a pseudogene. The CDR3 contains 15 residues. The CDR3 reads CASSKEGPFSYEQYV. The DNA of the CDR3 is TGTGCCAGCAGCAAGGAGGGACCCTTCTCCTACGAGCAGTACGTC.

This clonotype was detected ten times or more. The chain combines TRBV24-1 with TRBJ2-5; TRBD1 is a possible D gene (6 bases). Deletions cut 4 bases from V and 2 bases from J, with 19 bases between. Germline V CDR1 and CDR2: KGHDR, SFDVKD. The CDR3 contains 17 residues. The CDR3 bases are TGTGCCACCAGTGACAGTGGAGACAGGAAACCTCAAGAGACCCAGTACTTC. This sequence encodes CATSDSGDRKPQETQYF.

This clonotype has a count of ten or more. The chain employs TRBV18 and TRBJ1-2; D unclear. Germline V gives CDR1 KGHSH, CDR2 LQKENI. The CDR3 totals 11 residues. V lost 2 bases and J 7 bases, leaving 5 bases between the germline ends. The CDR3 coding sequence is TGTGCCAGCTCACCAACAGCTGGCTACACCTTC. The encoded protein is CASSPTAGYTF. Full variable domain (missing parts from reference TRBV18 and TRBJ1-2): NAGVMQNPRHLVRRRGQEARLRCSPMKGHSHVYWYRQLPEEGLKFMVYLQKENIIDESGMPKERFSAEFPKEGPSILRIQQVVRGDSAAYFCASSPTAGYTFGSGTRLTVV.

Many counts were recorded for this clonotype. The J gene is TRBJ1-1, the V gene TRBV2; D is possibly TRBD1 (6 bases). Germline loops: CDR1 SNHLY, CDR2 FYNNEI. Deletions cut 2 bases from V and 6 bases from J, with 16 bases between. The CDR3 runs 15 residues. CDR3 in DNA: TGTGCCAGCAGTGAAACGGCAGGGGTAAGCGCTGAAGCTTTCTTT. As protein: CASSETAGVSAEAFF.

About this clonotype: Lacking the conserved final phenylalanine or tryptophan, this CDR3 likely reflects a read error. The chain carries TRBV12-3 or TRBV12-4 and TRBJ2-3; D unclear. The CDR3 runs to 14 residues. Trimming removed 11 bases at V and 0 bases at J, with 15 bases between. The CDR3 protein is CASSWASSTDTQYL. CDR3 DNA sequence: TGTGCCTCCTCCTGGGCGTCTAGCACAGATACGCAGTATTTG.

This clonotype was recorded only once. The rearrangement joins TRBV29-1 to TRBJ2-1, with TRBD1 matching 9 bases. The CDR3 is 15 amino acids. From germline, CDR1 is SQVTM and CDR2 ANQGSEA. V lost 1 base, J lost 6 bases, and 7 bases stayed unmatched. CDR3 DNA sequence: TGCAGCGTTGAAGCGGGGGACAGGGATCGCAATGAGCAGTTCTTC. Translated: CSVEAGDRDRNEQFF.

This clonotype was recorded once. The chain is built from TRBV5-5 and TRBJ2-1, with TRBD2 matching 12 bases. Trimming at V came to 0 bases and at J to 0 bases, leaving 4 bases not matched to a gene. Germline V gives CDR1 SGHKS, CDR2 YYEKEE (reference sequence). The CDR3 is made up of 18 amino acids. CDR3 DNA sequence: TGTGCCAGCAGCTTGGGACTAGCGGGGGTGAGCTCCTACAATGAGCAGTTCTTC. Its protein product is CASSLGLAGVSSYNEQFF.

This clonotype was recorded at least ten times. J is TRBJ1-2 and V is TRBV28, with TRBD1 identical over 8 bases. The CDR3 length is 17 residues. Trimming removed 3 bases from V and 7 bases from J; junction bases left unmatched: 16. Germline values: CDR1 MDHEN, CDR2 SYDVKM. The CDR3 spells CASSFSPSGQGAGGYTF. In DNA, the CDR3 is TGTGCCAGCAGTTTCTCGCCTTCAGGACAGGGTGCGGGTGGCTACACCTTC.

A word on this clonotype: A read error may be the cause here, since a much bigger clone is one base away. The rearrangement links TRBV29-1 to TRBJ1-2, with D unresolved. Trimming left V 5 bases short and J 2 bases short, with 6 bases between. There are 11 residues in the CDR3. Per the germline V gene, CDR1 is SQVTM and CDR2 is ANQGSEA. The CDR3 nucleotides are TGCAGCGTTTCGGGGAACTATGGCTACACCTTC. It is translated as CSVSGNYGYTF.

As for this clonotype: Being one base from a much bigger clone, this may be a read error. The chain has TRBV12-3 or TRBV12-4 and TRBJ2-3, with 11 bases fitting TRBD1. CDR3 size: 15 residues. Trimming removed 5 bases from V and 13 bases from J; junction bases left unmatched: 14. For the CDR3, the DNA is TGTGCCAGCAGTCCGGGACAGGGGGTGCACATGACGGAGTATTTT. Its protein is CASSPGQGVHMTEYF.

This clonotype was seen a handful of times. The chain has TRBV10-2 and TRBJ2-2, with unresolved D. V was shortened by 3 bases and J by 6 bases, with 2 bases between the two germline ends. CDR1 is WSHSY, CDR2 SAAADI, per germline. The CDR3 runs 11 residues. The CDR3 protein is CASSDPGELFF. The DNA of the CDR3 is TGCGCCAGCAGTGACCCCGGGGAGCTGTTTTTT.

CDR3 bases: TGCGCCAGCAGCCAATTCGGGCTAGCTGCCAACGAGCAGTACTTC. This gives the protein CASSQFGLAANEQYF. The gene calls are TRBV4-1 and TRBJ2-5; possibly TRBD2 for D (5 bases). With the DNA end fitting TRBJ2-7 better, the J assignment may be wrong. CDR1 is MGHRA, CDR2 YSYEKL, per germline. This CDR3 has 15 amino acids.

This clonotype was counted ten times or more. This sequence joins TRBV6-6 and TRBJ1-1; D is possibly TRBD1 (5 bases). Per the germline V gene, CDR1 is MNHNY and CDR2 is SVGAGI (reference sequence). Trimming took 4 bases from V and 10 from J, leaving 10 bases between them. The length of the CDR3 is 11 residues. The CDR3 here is CASSSREVAFF. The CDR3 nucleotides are TGTGCCAGCAGTTCCAGGGAGGTAGCTTTCTTT.

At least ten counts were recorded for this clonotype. CDR3 bases: TGTGCCAGCAGTGACCCGGGACAGGGGTACTATGGCTACACCTTC. This sequence encodes CASSDPGQGYYGYTF. V and J are TRBV12-3 or TRBV12-4 and TRBJ1-2; TRBD1 aligns across 10 bases. The CDR3 runs 15 residues. J lost 3 bases, V lost 5 bases, and 6 bases had no gene match.

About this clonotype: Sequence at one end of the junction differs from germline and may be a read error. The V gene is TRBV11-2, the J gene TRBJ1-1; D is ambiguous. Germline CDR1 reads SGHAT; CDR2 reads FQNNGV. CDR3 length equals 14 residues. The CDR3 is CPSSSDKHWAEAFF. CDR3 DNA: TGTCCCAGCAGCTCAGACAAGCACTGGGCTGAAGCTTTCTTT.

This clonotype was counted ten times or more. The CDR3 region is CASSSGRGNSPLHF. CDR3 sequence (DNA): TGCGCCAGCAGCTCCGGTCGGGGAAATTCACCCCTCCACTTT. V is TRBV5-1 and J is TRBJ1-6, with unresolved D. CDR1 is SGHRS, CDR2 YFSETQ, per germline. V gave up 3 bases and J gave up 7 bases, with 11 bases separating them. This CDR3 has 14 amino acids.

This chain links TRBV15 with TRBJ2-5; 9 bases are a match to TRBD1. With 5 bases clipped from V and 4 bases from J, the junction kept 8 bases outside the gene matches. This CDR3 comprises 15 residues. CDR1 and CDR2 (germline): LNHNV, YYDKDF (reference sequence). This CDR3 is CATSWTGDQGETQYF. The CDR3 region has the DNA TGTGCCACCAGCTGGACAGGGGACCAAGGAGAGACCCAGTACTTC.

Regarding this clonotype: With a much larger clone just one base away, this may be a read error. As DNA, the CDR3 is TGTGCCAGCGGCTGGGGGGCCCAGGGGAACATTCAGTACTTC. Protein sequence: CASGWGAQGNIQYF. The genes are TRBV5-6 and TRBJ2-4, with D possibly being TRBD1 or TRBD2 (6 bases each). This CDR3 comprises 14 residues. Germline V gene sequence: CDR1 SGHDT, CDR2 YYEEEE. V lost 7 bases to trimming and J lost 7 bases, with 18 bases between them.

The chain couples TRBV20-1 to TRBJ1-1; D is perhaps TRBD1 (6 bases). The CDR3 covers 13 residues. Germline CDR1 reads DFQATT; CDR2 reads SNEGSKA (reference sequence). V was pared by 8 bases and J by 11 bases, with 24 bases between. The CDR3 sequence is CSTAIVGGGGAFF. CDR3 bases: TGCAGTACTGCGATTGTGGGGGGCGGAGGCGCTTTCTTT.

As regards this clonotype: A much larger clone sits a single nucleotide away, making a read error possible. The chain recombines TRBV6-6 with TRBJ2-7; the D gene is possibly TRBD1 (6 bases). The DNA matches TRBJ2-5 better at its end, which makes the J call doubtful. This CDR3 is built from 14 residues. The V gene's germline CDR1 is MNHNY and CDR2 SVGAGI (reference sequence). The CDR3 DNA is TGTGCCAGCAGGCGTCGGACAGCCATCGTGACCCAGTACTTC. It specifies CASRRRTAIVTQYF.

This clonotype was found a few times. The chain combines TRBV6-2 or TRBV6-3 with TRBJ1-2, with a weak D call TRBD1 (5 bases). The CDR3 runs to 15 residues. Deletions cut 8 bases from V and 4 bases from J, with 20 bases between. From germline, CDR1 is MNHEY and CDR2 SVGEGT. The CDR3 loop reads CASSSLIGDPYGYTF. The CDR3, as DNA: TGTGCCAGCTCTAGCTTGATAGGGGATCCCTATGGCTACACCTTC.

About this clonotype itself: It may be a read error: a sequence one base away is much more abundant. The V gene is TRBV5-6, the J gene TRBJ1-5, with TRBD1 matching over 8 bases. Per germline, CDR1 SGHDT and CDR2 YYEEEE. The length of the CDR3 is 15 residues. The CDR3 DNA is TGTACCAGCAGCTTAGCAGGGGGCTACAATCAGCCCCAGCATTTT. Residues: CTSSLAGGYNQPQHF.

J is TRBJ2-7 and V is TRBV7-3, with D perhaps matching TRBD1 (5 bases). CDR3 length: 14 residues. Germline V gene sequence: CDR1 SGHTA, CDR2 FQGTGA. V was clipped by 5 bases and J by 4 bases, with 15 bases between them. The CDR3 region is CASSPSSGSYEQYF. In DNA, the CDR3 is TGTGCCAGCAGCCCAAGTTCAGGGTCGTACGAGCAGTACTTC.

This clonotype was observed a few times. The chain's CDR3 is CASRDYKILSEDQHF. CDR3 nucleotides: TGTGCCAGCAGGGACTACAAGATCCTCTCTGAGGACCAGCATTTT. The V gene is TRBV6-1, the J gene TRBJ1-5; D call uncertain. V was pared by 6 bases and J by 12 bases, with 24 bases between. CDR1 is MNHNS, CDR2 SASEGT, per germline. The CDR3 spans 15 residues.

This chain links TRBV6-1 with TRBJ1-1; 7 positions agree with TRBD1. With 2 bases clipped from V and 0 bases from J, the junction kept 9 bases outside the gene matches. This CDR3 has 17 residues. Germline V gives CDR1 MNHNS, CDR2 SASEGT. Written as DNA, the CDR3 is TGTGCCAGCAGTGAAAGAGGACCCGGGACAGTGAACACTGAAGCTTTCTTT. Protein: CASSERGPGTVNTEAFF.

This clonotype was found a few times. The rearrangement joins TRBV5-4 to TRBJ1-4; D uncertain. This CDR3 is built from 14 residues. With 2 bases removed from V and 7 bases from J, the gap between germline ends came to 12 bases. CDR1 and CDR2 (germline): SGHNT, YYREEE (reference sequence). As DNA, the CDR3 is TGTGCCAGCAGCTTCCGGGGATCCGGTGAAAAACTGTTTTTT. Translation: CASSFRGSGEKLFF.

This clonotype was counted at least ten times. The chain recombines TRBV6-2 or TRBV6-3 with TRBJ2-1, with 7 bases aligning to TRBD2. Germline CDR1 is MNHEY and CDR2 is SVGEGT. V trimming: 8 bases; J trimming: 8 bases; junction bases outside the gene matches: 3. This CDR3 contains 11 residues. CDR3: CASHAGDEQFF. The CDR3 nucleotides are TGTGCCAGCCATGCGGGGGATGAGCAGTTCTTC.